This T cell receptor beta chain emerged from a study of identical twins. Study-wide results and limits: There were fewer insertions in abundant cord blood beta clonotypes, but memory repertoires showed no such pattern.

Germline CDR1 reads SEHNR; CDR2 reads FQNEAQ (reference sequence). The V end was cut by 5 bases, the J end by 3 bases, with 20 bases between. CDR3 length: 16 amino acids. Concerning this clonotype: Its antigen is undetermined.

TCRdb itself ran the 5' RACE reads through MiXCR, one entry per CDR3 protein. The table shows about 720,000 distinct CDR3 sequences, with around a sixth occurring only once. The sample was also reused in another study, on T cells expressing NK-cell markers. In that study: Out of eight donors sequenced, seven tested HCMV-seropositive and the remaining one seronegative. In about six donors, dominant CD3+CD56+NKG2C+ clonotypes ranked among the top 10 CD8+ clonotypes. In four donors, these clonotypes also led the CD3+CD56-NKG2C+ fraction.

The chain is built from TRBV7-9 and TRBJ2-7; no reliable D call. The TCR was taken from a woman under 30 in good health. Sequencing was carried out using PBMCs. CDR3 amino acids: CASSEEGSGSLYEQYF. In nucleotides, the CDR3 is TGTGCCAGCAGCGAAGAAGGGTCCGGGTCACTCTACGAGCAGTACTTC.